This TCR beta chain was obtained from a study of early T cells in non-severe SARS-CoV-2 infection. Findings and caveats of the study: Anti-spike CD8 responses were favored by VDJdb matching, which missed private and CD4 specificities.

Each single cDNA molecule received a unique molecular identifier. TCRdb passed the 5' RACE reads through MiXCR, listing each CDR3 protein once. Counted here are tens of thousands of distinct CDR3 sequences, 7% to 8% occurring once; the ten biggest clones make up 3% to 4%. This CDR3 spans 14 amino acids. Germline V gene sequence: CDR1 LGHDT, CDR2 YNNKEL (reference sequence). The junction had 4 bases not matched to a gene; V was cut back by 3 bases and J by 4 bases. Note on this clonotype: Antigen specificity is unknown.

This receptor was taken from an adult who was a healthcare worker with PCR-confirmed SARS-CoV-2 infection or an uninfected control (not recorded which). Sequencing input: whole blood. V usage is TRBV3-1 and J usage is TRBJ2-5; 8 bases are shared with TRBD1. The CDR3 region has the DNA TGTGCCAGCAGCCAGGTAACAGGGGGAGAGACCCAGTACTTC. The encoded protein is CASSQVTGGETQYF.